Each of the 26 T cell receptor beta chains below was sequenced from the same sample in a study of response to subunit inactivated influenza vaccine. Using its own MiXCR run on the RT-PCR reads, TCRdb lists one record per CDR3 protein. The table shows hundreds of thousands of distinct CDR3 sequences, with about 18% occurring only once. This sample comprised PBMCs from blood, obtained roughly 5 days after vaccination. The source of these receptors is a man aged 45-65 years who received an inactivated influenza vaccine.

This clonotype was detected only a few times. The chain combines TRBV5-1 with TRBJ1-1; unclear D gene. V was clipped by 2 bases and J by 6 bases, with 11 bases between them. CDR1 is SGHRS, CDR2 YFSETQ, per germline. The CDR3 is 13 residues long. The CDR3: CASSLTVMSEAFF. CDR3 sequence (DNA): TGCGCCAGCAGCTTAACAGTCATGTCTGAAGCTTTCTTT.

This clonotype was seen only a few times. J is TRBJ1-1 and V is TRBV2; 7 bases align to TRBD1. The CDR3 totals 13 residues. The trim removed 5 bases at V and 5 bases at J, leaving 5 bases unmatched. Per germline, CDR1 SNHLY and CDR2 FYNNEI. CDR3 loop: CASSNRGGTEAFF. CDR3 sequence (DNA): TGTGCCAGCAGTAACAGGGGTGGGACTGAAGCTTTCTTT.

This clonotype was picked up a small number of times. The chain joins TRBV7-9 to TRBJ2-7; 12 bases match TRBD1. With V trimmed by 3 bases and J by 4 bases, 7 bases remained unmatched. The CDR3 has 16 amino acids. Germline assignment: CDR1 SEHNR and CDR2 FQNEAQ (reference sequence). The CDR3 reads CASSFSGTGGLYEQYF. CDR3 coding DNA: TGTGCCAGCAGCTTTTCCGGGACAGGGGGCTTATACGAGCAGTACTTC.

V usage is TRBV3-1 and J usage is TRBJ1-6; weak D call: TRBD1 (5 bases). The V and J ends lost 1 base and 9 bases respectively, with 10 bases between them. The CDR3 contains 14 residues. From germline, CDR1 is LGHDT and CDR2 YNNKEL (reference sequence). CDR3 nucleotides: TGTGCCAGCAGCCAAGGGTTCGGGGGTTCACCCCTCCACTTT. This gives the protein CASSQGFGGSPLHF.

V is TRBV7-9 and J is TRBJ2-3, with 12 bases lining up with TRBD2. The V and J ends lost 7 bases and 4 bases, in that order; junction bases with no gene match: 6. CDR1 SEHNR and CDR2 FQNEAQ come from the germline V gene (reference sequence). The CDR3 covers 15 residues. This chain's CDR3 is CASTRTSGVPDTQYF. CDR3 DNA sequence: TGTGCCAGCACCAGGACTAGCGGGGTGCCAGATACGCAGTATTTT.

A few counts support this clonotype. The genes are TRBV10-3 and TRBJ2-3; 12 bases agree with TRBD1. This CDR3 spans 17 amino acids. Looked up from germline, CDR1 is ENHRY and CDR2 is SYGVKD. V dropped 10 bases and J dropped 0; count of bases not matched to a gene: 11. The CDR3 spells CATRTGTGGESTDTQYF. For the CDR3, the DNA is TGTGCCACCAGGACCGGGACAGGGGGCGAGAGCACAGATACGCAGTATTTT.

This clonotype has a count of ten or more. This chain links TRBV4-1 with TRBJ2-3; 11 bases align to TRBD2. Unmatched junction bases numbered 8, after V lost 0 bases and J lost 0 bases. CDR1 is MGHRA and CDR2 is YSYEKL in the germline V gene. CDR3 size: 19 residues. CDR3 amino acids: CASSQDLIAGGISTDTQYF. The CDR3 nucleotides are TGCGCCAGCAGCCAAGATTTAATAGCGGGGGGGATAAGCACAGATACGCAGTATTTT.

This clonotype was detected only a few times. The rearrangement joins TRBV7-6 to TRBJ2-7, with 9 bases that match TRBD1. Germline V CDR1 and CDR2: SGHVS, FNYEAQ. The CDR3 is 17 amino acids. V dropped 2 bases and J dropped 4; count of bases not matched to a gene: 12. The CDR3 loop is CASSLHYRDRAPYEQYF. CDR3 in DNA: TGTGCCAGCAGCTTACACTACCGGGACAGGGCACCATACGAGCAGTACTTC.

In its sample, this clonotype was seen a few times. V usage is TRBV28 and J usage is TRBJ1-5; D might be TRBD1 (6 bases). Germline V gene lookup returns CDR1 MDHEN and CDR2 SYDVKM. The CDR3 is 15 amino acids. Trimming took 6 bases from V and 5 from J, leaving 17 bases between them. In DNA, the CDR3 is TGTGCCAGCAGGATGGCCCACAGGGCTCATCAGCCCCAGCATTTT. Protein: CASRMAHRAHQPQHF.

This clonotype was detected a few times. The V call is TRBV20-1, the J call TRBJ2-3, with D perhaps matching TRBD2 (6 bases). The germline V gene encodes CDR1 DFQATT and CDR2 SNEGSKA (reference sequence). The CDR3 totals 14 residues. The V gene lost 5 bases and the J gene lost 0 bases, with 12 bases spanning the gap. The CDR3 region is CSAPPGTSTDTQYF. The DNA for the CDR3 is TGCAGTGCTCCACCCGGGACTAGCACAGATACGCAGTATTTT.

A few counts support this clonotype. This chain joins TRBV20-1 and TRBJ2-2; 7 bases fit TRBD2. Germline CDR1 DFQATT, CDR2 SNEGSKA (reference sequence). The CDR3 contains 12 residues. V was pared by 8 bases and J by 4 bases, with 4 bases of the junction left unmatched. The CDR3 here is CSKGGPTGELFF. Here the CDR3 DNA reads TGCAGTAAGGGAGGGCCCACCGGGGAGCTGTTTTTT.

The sample holds a few counts of this clonotype. The chain joins TRBV5-1 to TRBJ2-7; TRBD2 matches 9 bases. This CDR3 is built from 13 residues. V lost 6 bases to trimming and J lost 5 bases; unmatched junction nucleotides: 6. Germline CDR1 and CDR2: SGHRS and YFSETQ. This chain's CDR3 is CASTPWTSDEQYF. CDR3 nucleotide sequence: TGCGCCAGCACCCCCTGGACTAGCGACGAGCAGTACTTC.

The chain is built from TRBV5-1 and TRBJ1-1; D gene unclear. Trimming stripped 0 bases from V and 5 bases from J, with 8 bases between. CDR1 is SGHRS and CDR2 is YFSETQ in the germline V gene. This CDR3 is 13 amino acids long. In DNA form, the CDR3 reads TGCGCCAGCAGCTTGGCTTCTAGGACTGAAGCTTTCTTT. Translated: CASSLASRTEAFF.

This clonotype was found many times. The V and J genes are TRBV20-1 and TRBJ2-7, with no clear D. Trimming stripped 1 base from V and 0 bases from J, with 7 bases between. The CDR3 totals 13 residues. The germline V gene encodes CDR1 DFQATT and CDR2 SNEGSKA (reference sequence). CDR3 DNA: TGCAGTGCTAGAGGGCAGTACTCCTACGAGCAGTACTTC. As protein: CSARGQYSYEQYF.

The rearrangement joins TRBV2 to TRBJ1-1, with D possibly matching TRBD1 (6 bases). The germline gives CDR1 SNHLY, CDR2 FYNNEI. V was pared by 3 bases and J by 5 bases, with 28 bases between. CDR3 length equals 19 residues. The CDR3 sequence: CASSETNFYLGGVPTEAFF. The CDR3 bases are TGTGCCAGCAGTGAGACTAATTTTTACCTAGGGGGGGTACCAACTGAAGCTTTCTTT.

This clonotype was counted between two and nine times. This sequence joins TRBV20-1 and TRBJ2-6; D gene uncertain. Trimming took 6 bases from V and 0 from J, leaving 9 bases between them. Germline V lookup: CDR1 DFQATT, CDR2 SNEGSKA (reference sequence). The CDR3 runs 14 residues. For the CDR3, the DNA is TGCAGTGCGTCTGTAAGCTCTGGGGCCAACGTCCTGACTTTC. This codes for CSASVSSGANVLTF.

This clonotype was counted at least ten times. This sequence joins TRBV12-3 or TRBV12-4 and TRBJ2-7; 9 nucleotides agree with TRBD2. J was trimmed by 0 bases and V by 4 bases; bases with no gene match: 4. There are 15 residues in the CDR3. The CDR3: CASSSASGDSYEQYF. CDR3 nucleotides: TGTGCCAGCAGTTCGGCTAGCGGGGACTCCTACGAGCAGTACTTC.

This clonotype has a count of ten or more. This rearrangement joins TRBV5-1 to TRBJ2-5, with TRBD2 identical over 10 bases. Germline V gene sequence: CDR1 SGHRS, CDR2 YFSETQ. The CDR3 runs 14 residues. V was clipped by 3 bases and J by 5 bases; unmatched bases: 4. The CDR3 DNA follows: TGCGCCAGCAGCTCGAAGACTAGCGGGGAGACCCAGTACTTC. It yields the protein CASSSKTSGETQYF.

V usage is TRBV20-1 and J usage is TRBJ1-1, with 9 bases lining up with TRBD1. Germline CDR1 and CDR2: DFQATT and SNEGSKA (reference sequence). This CDR3 is 16 amino acids long. V shed 6 bases and J 1 base; nucleotides not matched to a gene: 12. This chain's CDR3 is CSAQPGQGIPNTEAFF. As DNA, the CDR3 is TGCAGTGCCCAGCCAGGACAGGGGATCCCGAACACTGAAGCTTTCTTT.

This CDR3 is CASSFGDVGSYEQYF. The DNA of the CDR3 is TGTGCCAGCAGCTTCGGGGACGTGGGTTCCTACGAGCAGTACTTC. V is TRBV7-6 and J is TRBJ2-7; the D gene could be TRBD1 or TRBD2 (5 bases each). Germline loops: CDR1 SGHVS, CDR2 FNYEAQ. V was clipped by 3 bases and J by 1 base, with 13 bases between them. CDR3 length equals 15 residues. Full variable domain (rest looked up from reference TRBV7-6 and TRBJ2-7): GAGVSQSPRYKVTKRGQDVALRCDPISGHVSLYWYRQALGQGPEFLTYFNYEAQQDKSGLPNDRFSAERPEGSISTLTIQRTEQRDSAMYRCASSFGDVGSYEQYFGPGTRLTVT.

The CDR3 is CSVEVRDRSSYEQYF. CDR3 coding DNA: TGCAGCGTTGAAGTCCGGGACAGGAGCTCCTACGAGCAGTACTTC. This chain links TRBV29-1 with TRBJ2-7; 8 bases are a match to TRBD1. CDR3 size: 15 residues. The germline V gene encodes CDR1 SQVTM and CDR2 ANQGSEA. Germline trimming cut 1 base from V and 0 bases from J; bases unmatched to any gene: 5.

The rearrangement uses TRBV7-2 and TRBJ2-5; 7 bases fit TRBD2. Germline values: CDR1 SGHTA, CDR2 FQGNSA. There are 15 residues in the CDR3. The ends lost 7 bases at V and 3 bases at J; junction bases unmatched: 11. The CDR3: CASTLQASGKETQYF. The CDR3, as DNA: TGTGCCAGCACCCTACAGGCTAGCGGTAAAGAGACCCAGTACTTC. Filled out from reference TRBV7-2 and TRBJ2-5, the complete variable domain reads GAGVSQSPSNKVTEKGKDVELRCDPISGHTALYWYRQSLGQGLEFLIYFQGNSAPDKSGLPSDRFSAERTGGSVSTLTIQRTQQEDSAVYLCASTLQASGKETQYFGPGTRLLVL.

This clonotype was recorded many times. The V gene is TRBV20-1, the J gene TRBJ2-1; D remains unclear. The CDR3 extends over 15 amino acids. Trimming shortened V by 3 bases and J by 0 bases, and 12 bases separated the two germline ends. From germline, CDR1 is DFQATT and CDR2 SNEGSKA (reference sequence). The CDR3 region has the DNA TGCAGTGCTAGCGGGCGACCAAGCTCCTACAATGAGCAGTTCTTC. As protein: CSASGRPSSYNEQFF.

This clonotype occurred many times. This rearrangement joins TRBV7-9 to TRBJ1-1; D unclear. This CDR3 has 12 amino acids. Germline CDR1 reads SEHNR; CDR2 reads FQNEAQ (reference sequence). The ends were cut back, 8 bases at V and 4 bases at J, with 11 bases in the middle. The CDR3 loop reads CASSSGRTEAFF. The CDR3 nucleotides are TGTGCCAGCTCCTCCGGGCGCACTGAAGCTTTCTTT.

V and J are TRBV27 and TRBJ1-2; possibly TRBD1 for D (5 bases). Germline CDR1 reads MNHEY; CDR2 reads SMNVEV (reference sequence). The V gene lost 3 bases and the J gene lost 7 bases, with 12 bases spanning the gap. The CDR3 runs to 13 residues. The CDR3 reads CASSFQGSLGYTF. CDR3 coding DNA: TGTGCCAGCAGTTTCCAGGGCTCCCTTGGCTACACCTTC.

This chain connects TRBV30 to TRBJ1-3; maybe TRBD1 (5 bases). CDR3 size: 13 residues. Trimming left V 4 bases short and J 6 bases short, with 13 bases between. The V gene's germline CDR1 is GTSNPN and CDR2 SVGIG (reference sequence). The CDR3 reads CAWTPGLENTIYF. The DNA for the CDR3 is TGTGCCTGGACCCCGGGGCTGGAAAACACCATATATTTT.